Following are 28 T cell receptor beta chains from one sample sequenced in a study of blood T cell repertoires in COVID-19. Sequencing was performed with immunoSEQ multiplex PCR; in TCRdb, only in-frame clones are kept and a portion is missing. The sample includes some 430,000 clones, roughly 88% of them seen just once. Material for sequencing was PBMCs or T cells enriched from blood (not recorded which). These receptors originate from a man in his late teens or twenties who had recovered from COVID-19.

This chain uses TRBV28 with TRBJ2-5, with D possibly matching TRBD2 (6 bases). Trimming took off 5 bases at V and 4 bases at J, with 14 bases between the two ends. CDR3 size: 14 residues. Germline V gives CDR1 MDHEN, CDR2 SYDVKM. CDR3 sequence: CASSLNIGGETQYF. For the CDR3, the DNA is TGTGCCAGCAGTCTGAACATCGGGGGAGAGACCCAGTACTTC.

The V call is TRBV5-4, the J call TRBJ1-6, with D possibly being TRBD1 (6 bases). The CDR3 runs 15 residues. V gave up 3 bases and J gave up 8 bases, with 15 bases separating them. Germline values: CDR1 SGHNT, CDR2 YYREEE (reference sequence). This CDR3 reads CASSSGVAGDSPLHF. Written as DNA, the CDR3 is TGTGCCAGCAGCTCAGGGGTAGCGGGTGATTCACCCCTCCACTTT.

This clone has just one count. The rearrangement uses TRBV7-2 and TRBJ1-2; tentative D call: TRBD1 (6 bases). Germline CDR1 reads SGHTA; CDR2 reads FQGNSA. Trimming took 2 bases from V and 9 from J, leaving 13 bases between them. The CDR3 has 13 amino acids. The CDR3 nucleotides are TGTGCCAGCAGCTTAATACAGGGACGGCGCTACACCTTC. It specifies CASSLIQGRRYTF. The complete variable domain, with remaining parts taken from reference TRBV7-2 and TRBJ1-2, reads GAGVSQSPSNKVTEKGKDVELRCDPISGHTALYWYRQSLGQGLEFLIYFQGNSAPDKSGLPSDRFSAERTGGSVSTLTIQRTQQEDSAVYLCASSLIQGRRYTFGSGTRLTVV.

This chain uses TRBV5-1 with TRBJ1-2; perhaps TRBD1 as D (5 bases). CDR1 SGHRS and CDR2 YFSETQ come from the germline V gene. This CDR3 is 13 amino acids long. Deletions cut 4 bases from V and 3 bases from J, with 10 bases between. The chain's CDR3 is CASSPDSYYGYTF. Here the CDR3 DNA reads TGCGCCAGCAGCCCAGACAGCTACTATGGCTACACCTTC.

This rearrangement joins TRBV6-5 to TRBJ2-7; 8 bases fit TRBD1. Germline CDR1 reads MNHEY; CDR2 reads SVGAGI. Trimming cost V 7 bases and J 5 bases; bases outside gene matches: 7. The CDR3 extends over 13 amino acids. CDR3 in amino acids: CASIRTGGDEQYF. The CDR3 DNA sequence: TGTGCCAGCATCAGAACAGGGGGAGACGAGCAGTACTTC.

CDR3 nucleotides: TGCGCCAGCAGCTTGGCCGGACAGGGCGGTGGAGCTAATGAAAAACTGTTTTTT. It translates to CASSLAGQGGGANEKLFF. The V gene is TRBV5-1, the J gene TRBJ1-4, with 8 bases aligning to TRBD1. The CDR3 sequence is 18 residues long. Trimming at V came to 0 bases and at J to 3 bases, leaving 10 bases not matched to a gene. Looked up from germline, CDR1 is SGHRS and CDR2 is YFSETQ.

The V call is TRBV5-8, the J call TRBJ1-3; 7 bases fit TRBD1. CDR3 length: 15 residues. Germline V CDR1 and CDR2: SGHTS, YDEGEE. V shed 4 bases, J shed 0 bases, and the junction held 4 bases outside the gene matches. The CDR3: CASSQGVNSGNTIYF. CDR3 bases: TGTGCCAGCAGCCAGGGGGTTAACTCTGGAAACACCATATATTTT.

In nucleotides, the CDR3 is TGTGCCAGCAGCTCCGCGGCAGTCAATACTGGAAACACCATATATTTT. As protein: CASSSAAVNTGNTIYF. The chain carries TRBV7-9 and TRBJ1-3; no firm D call. The V gene's germline CDR1 is SEHNR and CDR2 FQNEAQ (reference sequence). The length of the CDR3 is 16 residues. Trimming pared 4 bases from V and 2 bases from J, leaving 15 bases between.

The rearrangement joins TRBV10-3 to TRBJ2-7; D might be TRBD2 (6 bases). This CDR3 contains 16 residues. CDR1 and CDR2 (germline): ENHRY, SYGVKD. Trimming pared 0 bases from V and 0 bases from J, leaving 12 bases between. The CDR3 region is CAISESGGVSSYEQYF. The DNA of the CDR3 is TGTGCCATCAGTGAGTCCGGGGGTGTGAGCTCCTACGAGCAGTACTTC.

The rearrangement uses TRBV7-3 and TRBJ1-1, with 7 bases aligning to TRBD1. V trimming: 5 bases; J trimming: 3 bases; junction bases outside the gene matches: 3. Germline V CDR1 and CDR2: SGHTA, FQGTGA. The CDR3 extends over 13 amino acids. The DNA of the CDR3 is TGTGCCAGCAGCGCAGACAGGGACACTGAAGCTTTCTTT. It is translated as CASSADRDTEAFF.

The rearrangement links TRBV18 to TRBJ2-5, with a tentative D call TRBD1 (6 bases). Germline V gene sequence: CDR1 KGHSH, CDR2 LQKENI. V was clipped by 2 bases and J by 1 base, with 14 bases between them. The CDR3 runs 16 residues. The CDR3 region has the DNA TGTGCCAGCTCACCAAACAGGGAATTTCGCCAAGAGACCCAGTACTTC. It is translated as CASSPNREFRQETQYF.

The chain has TRBV7-3 and TRBJ2-2, with TRBD1 matching over 12 bases. V shed 5 bases, J shed 4 bases, and the junction held 2 bases outside the gene matches. Looked up from germline, CDR1 is SGHTA and CDR2 is FQGTGA. The CDR3 length is 15 residues. The CDR3 loop is CASSLGQGATGELFF. The CDR3 region has the DNA TGTGCCAGCAGCCTGGGACAGGGGGCCACCGGGGAGCTGTTTTTT.

The chain employs TRBV3-1 (or the pseudogene TRBV3-2) and TRBJ1-1, with TRBD1 identical over 7 bases. The CDR3 is 15 amino acids. Unmatched junction bases numbered 9, after V lost 3 bases and J lost 5 bases. Germline lookup yields CDR1 LGHDT and CDR2 YNNKEL (reference sequence). The DNA of the CDR3 is TGTGCCAGCAGCCACTCCGGGACAGCTTTTACTGAAGCTTTCTTT. It encodes CASSHSGTAFTEAFF.

This rearrangement joins TRBV3-1 (or the pseudogene TRBV3-2) to TRBJ1-1, with 8 bases lining up with TRBD1. The CDR3 consists of 14 residues. J lost 1 base, V lost 4 bases, and 2 bases had no gene match. Germline assignment: CDR1 LGHDT and CDR2 YNNKEL (reference sequence). CDR3 region: CASSPGQGNTEAFF. In nucleotides, the CDR3 is TGTGCCAGCAGCCCAGGACAGGGGAACACTGAAGCTTTCTTT.

The chain has TRBV7-8 and TRBJ1-1, with TRBD1 as a possible D gene (5 bases). V lost 1 base, J lost 1 base, and 13 bases lay in between. The CDR3 is 16 residues long. Germline V lookup: CDR1 SGHVS, CDR2 FQNEAQ. In DNA, the CDR3 is TGTGCCAGCAGCTTAGTGGGGGGACCAGGGAACACTGAAGCTTTCTTT. Protein product: CASSLVGGPGNTEAFF.

This rearrangement joins TRBV2 to TRBJ1-2; TRBD1 agrees at 10 bases. V dropped 8 bases and J dropped 0; count of bases not matched to a gene: 6. The CDR3 runs to 15 residues. Germline lookup yields CDR1 SNHLY and CDR2 FYNNEI. The CDR3 loop is CASDGGQGANYGYTF. DNA of the CDR3: TGTGCCAGCGATGGCGGACAGGGGGCTAACTATGGCTACACCTTC.

V gene TRBV27 combines with J gene TRBJ2-7; 7 bases are shared with TRBD1. The length of the CDR3 is 15 residues. Germline V gives CDR1 MNHEY, CDR2 SMNVEV (reference sequence). V shed 6 bases and J 0 bases; nucleotides not matched to a gene: 8. The CDR3 bases are TGTGCCAGCAGAAGACAGGGCCTAAGCTCCTACGAGCAGTACTTC. It translates to CASRRQGLSSYEQYF.

The chain recombines TRBV2 with TRBJ1-2, with D unresolved. CDR1 SNHLY and CDR2 FYNNEI come from the germline V gene. This CDR3 has 14 amino acids. The V gene lost 6 bases and the J gene lost 2 bases, with 13 bases spanning the gap. DNA of the CDR3: TGTGCCAGCAGAGCCCAGAGGAGCAACTATGGCTACACCTTC. It encodes CASRAQRSNYGYTF. The full variable domain, completed using reference TRBV2 and TRBJ1-2, is EPEVTQTPSHQVTQMGQEVILRCVPISNHLYFYWYRQILGQKVEFLVSFYNNEISEKSEIFDDQFSVERPDGSNFTLKIRSTKLEDSAMYFCASRAQRSNYGYTFGSGTRLTVV.

Here the CDR3 reads CALRSAGNTIYF. CDR3 DNA sequence: TGTGCCCTCCGCAGTGCTGGAAACACCATATATTTT. V is TRBV10-3 and J is TRBJ1-3; no firm D call. The CDR3 has 12 amino acids. V lost 11 bases to trimming and J lost 2 bases, with 10 bases between them. Germline V gives CDR1 ENHRY, CDR2 SYGVKD.

Here the CDR3 DNA reads TGCGCCACTAGGACAGGGCGGAGTACTGAAGCTTTCTTT. This sequence encodes CATRTGRSTEAFF. This chain uses TRBV10-2 with TRBJ1-1, with TRBD1 matching over 8 bases. Germline V lookup: CDR1 WSHSY, CDR2 SAAADI. The CDR3 has 13 residues. After removal of 10 bases from V and 5 bases from J, the junction contained 9 bases not matched to a gene.

The rearrangement joins TRBV27 to TRBJ2-2; 7 bases align to TRBD1. The V gene end was trimmed by 5 bases and the J gene end by 5 bases; junction bases not matched to a gene: 8. Germline values: CDR1 MNHEY, CDR2 SMNVEV (reference sequence). The CDR3 runs to 15 residues. Here the CDR3 DNA reads TGTGCCAGCAGTGCAGACAGGGTAGGAACCGGGGAGCTGTTTTTT. It yields the protein CASSADRVGTGELFF.

V usage is TRBV29-1 and J usage is TRBJ2-3, with a possible D match to TRBD2 (5 bases). This CDR3 comprises 13 residues. Trimming removed 3 bases from V and 6 bases from J, with 13 bases in between. CDR1 is SQVTM and CDR2 is ANQGSEA in the germline V gene. CDR3 DNA sequence: TGCAGCGTTGACCGGGGTAGGATGGATACGCAGTATTTT. Translated: CSVDRGRMDTQYF.

This chain links TRBV29-1 with TRBJ1-1, with D perhaps matching TRBD1 (6 bases). The CDR3 has 14 residues. Germline V lookup: CDR1 SQVTM, CDR2 ANQGSEA. V lost 8 bases and J lost 0, with 16 bases in between. The CDR3: CSTWTAYMNTEAFF. CDR3 in DNA: TGCAGCACCTGGACAGCGTACATGAACACTGAAGCTTTCTTT. Together with reference TRBV29-1 and TRBJ1-1, the CDR3 gives the full variable domain: SAVISQKPSRDICQRGTSLTIQCQVDSQVTMMFWYRQQPGQSLTLIATANQGSEATYESGFVIDKFPISRPNLTFSTLTVSNMSPEDSSIYLCSTWTAYMNTEAFFGQGTRLTVV.

The chain joins TRBV6-5 to TRBJ2-3, with D tentatively TRBD1 (7 bases). Germline CDR1 reads MNHEY; CDR2 reads SVGAGI. V was shortened by 0 bases and J by 2 bases, with 12 bases between the two germline ends. CDR3 size: 16 residues. CDR3 protein: CASSYSRDRYTDTQYF. In DNA form, the CDR3 reads TGTGCCAGCAGTTACTCGCGGGACAGATACACAGATACGCAGTATTTT.

CDR3 nucleotide sequence: TGTGCCATCAGTGATGGGACTGTGGCTTTCTTT. This gives the protein CAISDGTVAFF. The rearrangement joins TRBV10-3 to TRBJ1-1; weak D call: TRBD1 (5 bases). Trimming pared 3 bases from V and 11 bases from J, leaving 10 bases between. Germline CDR1 ENHRY, CDR2 SYGVKD. The length of the CDR3 is 11 residues.

V and J are TRBV9 and TRBJ1-2; 9 bases map to TRBD1. Germline V lookup: CDR1 SGDLS, CDR2 YYNGEE. This CDR3 spans 17 amino acids. V lost 0 bases to trimming and J lost 1 base; unmatched junction nucleotides: 7. The CDR3 coding sequence is TGTGCCAGCAGCGTAGAGGGACAGGGCCCTCTTAACTATGGCTACACCTTC. Translation gives CASSVEGQGPLNYGYTF.

This clone appeared a single time. This chain connects TRBV5-8 to TRBJ1-2, with 9 bases matching TRBD1. V dropped 4 bases and J dropped 3; count of bases not matched to a gene: 4. The CDR3 is 14 amino acids. Germline CDR1 SGHTS, CDR2 YDEGEE. CDR3 DNA: TGTGCCAGCAGCCCGGACAGGGGCCACTATGGCTACACCTTC. This gives the protein CASSPDRGHYGYTF.

J is TRBJ2-2 and V is TRBV2; 9 bases map to TRBD1. The CDR3 is 14 residues long. Germline V gene lookup returns CDR1 SNHLY and CDR2 FYNNEI. Unmatched junction bases numbered 2, after V lost 8 bases and J lost 1 base. CDR3 bases: TGTGCCAGCGGGGGACAGGGGAACACCGGGGAGCTGTTTTTT. It yields the protein CASGGQGNTGELFF.